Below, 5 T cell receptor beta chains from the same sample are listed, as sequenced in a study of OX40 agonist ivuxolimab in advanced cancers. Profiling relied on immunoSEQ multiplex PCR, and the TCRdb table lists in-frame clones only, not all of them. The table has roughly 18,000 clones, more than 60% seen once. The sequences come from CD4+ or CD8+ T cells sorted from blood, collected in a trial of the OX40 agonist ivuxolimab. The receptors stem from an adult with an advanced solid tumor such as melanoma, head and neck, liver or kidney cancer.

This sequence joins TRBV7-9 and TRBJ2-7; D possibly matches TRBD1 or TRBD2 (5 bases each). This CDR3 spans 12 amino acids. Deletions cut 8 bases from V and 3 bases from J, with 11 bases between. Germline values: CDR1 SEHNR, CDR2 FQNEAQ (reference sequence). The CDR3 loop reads CASGDGFYEQYF. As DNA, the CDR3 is TGTGCCAGCGGGGACGGTTTCTACGAGCAGTACTTC.

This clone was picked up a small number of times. DNA for the CDR3: TGTGCCAGCAGTTTAATCGGCGATCAGCCCCAGCATTTT. Residues: CASSLIGDQPQHF. This sequence joins TRBV27 and TRBJ1-5, with D uncertain. Germline V gene data show CDR1 as MNHEY and CDR2 as SMNVEV (reference sequence). The CDR3 is 13 residues long. The V and J ends lost 2 bases and 5 bases respectively, with 7 bases between them.

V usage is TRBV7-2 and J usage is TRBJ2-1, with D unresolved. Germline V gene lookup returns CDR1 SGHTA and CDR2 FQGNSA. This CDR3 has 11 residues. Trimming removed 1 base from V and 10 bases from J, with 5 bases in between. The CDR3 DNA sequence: TGTGCCAGCAGCTTAGGGTGGGAGCAGTTCTTC. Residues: CASSLGWEQFF. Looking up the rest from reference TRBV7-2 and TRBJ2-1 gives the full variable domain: GAGVSQSPSNKVTEKGKDVELRCDPISGHTALYWYRQSLGQGLEFLIYFQGNSAPDKSGLPSDRFSAERTGGSVSTLTIQRTQQEDSAVYLCASSLGWEQFFGPGTRLTVL.

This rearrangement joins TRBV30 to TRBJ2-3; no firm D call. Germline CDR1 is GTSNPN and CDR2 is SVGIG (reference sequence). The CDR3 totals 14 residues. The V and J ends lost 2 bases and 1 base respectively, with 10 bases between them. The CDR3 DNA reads TGTGCCTGGAGTCCGGTTGGGGGCACAGATACGCAGTATTTT. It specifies CAWSPVGGTDTQYF.

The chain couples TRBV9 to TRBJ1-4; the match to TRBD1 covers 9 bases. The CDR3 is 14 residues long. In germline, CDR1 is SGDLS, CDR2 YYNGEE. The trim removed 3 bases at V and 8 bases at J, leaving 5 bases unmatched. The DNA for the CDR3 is TGTGCCAGCAGCGACGGGACAGGGAAAGAAAAACTGTTTTTT. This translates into CASSDGTGKEKLFF.